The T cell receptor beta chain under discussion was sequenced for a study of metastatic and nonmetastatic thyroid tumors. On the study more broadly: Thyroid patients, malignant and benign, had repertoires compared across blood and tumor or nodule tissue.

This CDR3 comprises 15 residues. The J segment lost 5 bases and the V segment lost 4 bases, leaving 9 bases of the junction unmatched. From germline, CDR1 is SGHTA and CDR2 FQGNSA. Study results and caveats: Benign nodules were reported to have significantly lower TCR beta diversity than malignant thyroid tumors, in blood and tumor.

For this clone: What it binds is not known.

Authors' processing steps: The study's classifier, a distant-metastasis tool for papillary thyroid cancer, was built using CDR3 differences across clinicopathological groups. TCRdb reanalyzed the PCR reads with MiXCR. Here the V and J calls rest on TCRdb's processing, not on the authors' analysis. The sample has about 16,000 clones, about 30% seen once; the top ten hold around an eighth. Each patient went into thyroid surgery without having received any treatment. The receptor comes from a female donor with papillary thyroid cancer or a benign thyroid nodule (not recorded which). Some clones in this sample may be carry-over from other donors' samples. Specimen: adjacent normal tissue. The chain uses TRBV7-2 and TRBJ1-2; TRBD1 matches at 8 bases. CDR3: CASSSQTGEDYGYTF. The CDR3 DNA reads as TGTGCCAGCAGCTCCCAGACAGGGGAGGATTATGGCTACACCTTC.